The 9 T cell receptor beta chains given below trace back to one sample, sequenced in a study of CD4 T cells in relation to SARS-CoV-2 and coronaviruses. The unexposed donors gave CD4+ T cells in about 2011-2018, prior to COVID-19. The assay was immunoSEQ multiplex PCR, and TCRdb's table has in-frame clones only and misses some. This repertoire shows tens of thousands of clones, just over 85% found once; its top ten account for approximately 1.5%. The sample comprised memory CD4+ T cells from PBMCs. All receptors come from a human donor in good health.

This sequence joins TRBV30 and TRBJ2-1; D gene unclear. CDR3 length equals 12 residues. In germline, CDR1 is GTSNPN, CDR2 SVGIG (reference sequence). Trimming cost V 1 base and J 1 base, with 2 bases left between them. The CDR3 spells CAWSGSYNEQFF. The CDR3 DNA is TGTGCCTGGAGTGGTTCCTACAATGAGCAGTTCTTC.

The chain recombines TRBV5-4 with TRBJ2-3, with D possibly TRBD1 on 5 matching bases. In germline, CDR1 is SGHNT, CDR2 YYREEE (reference sequence). CDR3 length: 13 amino acids. V was clipped by 3 bases and J by 3 bases, with 8 bases between them. The CDR3: CASSSRQTDTQYF. The CDR3 nucleotides read TGTGCCAGCAGCTCCAGACAGACAGATACGCAGTATTTT.

CDR3 loop: CASSLKGQNTFYEQYF. The CDR3 DNA reads TGTGCCAGCAGTTTAAAAGGACAGAATACTTTCTACGAGCAGTACTTC. V and J are TRBV27 and TRBJ2-7, with a possible D match to TRBD1 (6 bases). Per the germline V gene, CDR1 is MNHEY and CDR2 is SMNVEV (reference sequence). The CDR3 sequence is 16 residues long. V was cut by 2 bases and J by 3 bases, with 17 bases left in between.

This clone has a single count. The chain is built from TRBV3-1 (or the pseudogene TRBV3-2) and TRBJ1-6; possibly TRBD1 for D (6 bases). V lost 1 base to trimming and J lost 9 bases, with 7 bases between them. Germline lookup yields CDR1 LGHDT and CDR2 YNNKEL (reference sequence). This CDR3 has 13 residues. CDR3 region: CASSQGGRSPLHF. CDR3 DNA: TGTGCCAGCAGCCAAGGGGGGCGTTCACCCCTCCACTTT.

The V call is TRBV9, the J call TRBJ2-5, with 8 bases identical to TRBD1. The germline CDR1 and CDR2 sequences are SGDLS and YYNGEE. The CDR3 has 15 residues. V shed 1 base, J shed 5 bases, and the junction held 7 bases outside the gene matches. The DNA of the CDR3 is TGTGCCAGCAGCGTAACAGGGGGGACGGGGGAGACCCAGTACTTC. Its translation: CASSVTGGTGETQYF.

This sequence joins TRBV18 and TRBJ2-1; D unclear. The ends were cut back, 2 bases at V and 6 bases at J, with 17 bases in the middle. The CDR3 is 16 residues long. The germline gives CDR1 KGHSH, CDR2 LQKENI. The CDR3 here is CASSPTVAAVPNEQFF. DNA of the CDR3: TGTGCCAGCTCACCAACGGTGGCGGCAGTTCCCAATGAGCAGTTCTTC. Filled out from reference TRBV18 and TRBJ2-1, the complete variable domain reads NAGVMQNPRHLVRRRGQEARLRCSPMKGHSHVYWYRQLPEEGLKFMVYLQKENIIDESGMPKERFSAEFPKEGPSILRIQQVVRGDSAAYFCASSPTVAAVPNEQFFGPGTRLTVL.

The chain is built from TRBV25-1 and TRBJ2-3; perhaps TRBD2 as D (6 bases). V lost 3 bases and J lost 4, with 20 bases in between. The germline V gene encodes CDR1 MGHDK and CDR2 SYGVNS. This CDR3 comprises 17 residues. CDR3 coding DNA: TGTGCCAGCAGTGATCTACCCACCGGGACTCGCGCAGATACGCAGTATTTT. This encodes CASSDLPTGTRADTQYF.

The chain employs TRBV5-1 and TRBJ2-3; 9 bases match TRBD1. V lost 0 bases, J lost 5 bases, and 10 bases stayed unmatched. The CDR3 is made up of 17 amino acids. Looked up from germline, CDR1 is SGHRS and CDR2 is YFSETQ. CDR3: CASSLAAWTGEKDTQYF. DNA of the CDR3: TGCGCCAGCAGCTTGGCCGCCTGGACAGGGGAGAAAGATACGCAGTATTTT.

The chain links TRBV12-3 or TRBV12-4 to TRBJ2-1, with D perhaps TRBD1 or TRBD2 (6 bases each). The ends were cut back, 5 bases at V and 9 bases at J, with 14 bases in the middle. The CDR3 spans 13 residues. The CDR3 DNA sequence: TGTGCCAGCAGTACAAGGGGGGTGGGTGAGCAGTTCTTC. Protein: CASSTRGVGEQFF.